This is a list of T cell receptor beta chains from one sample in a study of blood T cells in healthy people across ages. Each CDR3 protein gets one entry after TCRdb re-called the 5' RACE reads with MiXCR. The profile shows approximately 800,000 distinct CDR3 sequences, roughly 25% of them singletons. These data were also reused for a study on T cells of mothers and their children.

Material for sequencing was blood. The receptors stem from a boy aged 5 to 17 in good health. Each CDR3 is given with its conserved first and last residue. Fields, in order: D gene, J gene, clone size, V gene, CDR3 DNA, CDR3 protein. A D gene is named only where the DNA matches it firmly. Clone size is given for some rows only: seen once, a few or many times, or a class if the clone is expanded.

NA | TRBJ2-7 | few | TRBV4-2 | TGTGCCAGCAGCCCGGAGACGGACAAATACGCCTACGAGCAGTACTTC | CASSPETDKYAYEQYF
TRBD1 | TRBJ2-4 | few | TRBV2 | TGTGCCAGCAGCGGGTGGGACAGGGGGAATAAAAACATTCAGTACTTC | CASSGWDRGNKNIQYF
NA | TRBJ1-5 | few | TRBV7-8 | TGTGCCAGCAGCTCAAACACAGATCAGCCCCAGCATTTT | CASSSNTDQPQHF
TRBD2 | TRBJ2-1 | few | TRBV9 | TGTGCCAGCAGCTCCCAGCGGGGGAGCTCCTACAATGAGCAGTTCTTC | CASSSQRGSSYNEQFF
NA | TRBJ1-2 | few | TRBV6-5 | TGTGCCAGCAGTTACTCGAGTAAGGGTTACTATGGCTACACCTTC | CASSYSSKGYYGYTF
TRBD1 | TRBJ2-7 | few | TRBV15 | TGTGCCACCAGCAGAGAGGGACAGGGGAACTACGAGCAGTACTTC | CATSREGQGNYEQYF
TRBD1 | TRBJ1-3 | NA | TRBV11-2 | TGTGCCAGCAGCCCTACCCAGGGGGCGTCTGGTGGAAACACCATATATTTT | CASSPTQGASGGNTIYF
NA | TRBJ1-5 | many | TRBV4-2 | TGTGCCAGCAGCCAAGATAGCAATCAGCCCCAGCATTTT | CASSQDSNQPQHF
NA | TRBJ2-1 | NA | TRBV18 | TGTGCCAGCTCACCAAGCCGGGGCACCCTCCCGCACAATGAGCAGTTCTTT | CASSPSRGTLPHNEQFF
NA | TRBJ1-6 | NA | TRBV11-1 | TGTGCCAGCAGCTTAAAGAACAGGGTTAATTCACCCCTCCACTTT | CASSLKNRVNSPLHF
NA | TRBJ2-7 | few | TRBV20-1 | TGCAGTGCTAGAGAGCTGGACTCCTACGAGCAGTACTTC | CSARELDSYEQYF
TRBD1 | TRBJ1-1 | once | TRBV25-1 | TGTGCCAGCAGTGCGACAGGGCGGGGGGCTGAAGCTTTCTTT | CASSATGRGAEAFF
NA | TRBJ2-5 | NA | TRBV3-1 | TGTGCCAGCAGCCAAACAGGGAACCAAGAGACCCAGTACTTC | CASSQTGNQETQYF
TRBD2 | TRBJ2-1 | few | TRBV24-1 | TGTGCCACCAGTGATGCCAGCGGGGGGCTTCGCTCCTACAATGAGCAGTTCTTC | CATSDASGGLRSYNEQFF
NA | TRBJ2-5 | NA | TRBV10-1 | TGCGCCAGCAGTTCGGAACCCAGTGGGACCCAGTACTTC | CASSSEPSGTQYF
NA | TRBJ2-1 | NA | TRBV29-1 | TGCAGCGTTGAGCAGGGGAGGTACTACAATGAGCAGTTCTTC | CSVEQGRYYNEQFF
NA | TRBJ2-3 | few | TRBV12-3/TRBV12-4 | TGTGCCAGCACCTCAGCAGGGAATCCAGATACGCAGTATTTT | CASTSAGNPDTQYF
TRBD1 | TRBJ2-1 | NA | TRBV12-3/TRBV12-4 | TGTGCCAGCAGAAACCACGGACAGGGGACTTACAATGAGCAGTTCTTC | CASRNHGQGTYNEQFF
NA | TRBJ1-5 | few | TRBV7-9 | TGTGCCAGCAGCTTTTACGGCAATCAGCCCCAGCATTTT | CASSFYGNQPQHF
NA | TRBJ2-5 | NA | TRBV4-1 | TGCGCCAGCACCGGGAATAACGGGGCCAAGGAGACCCAGTACTTC | CASTGNNGAKETQYF
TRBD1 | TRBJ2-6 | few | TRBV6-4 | TGTGCCAGCAGCCGGGACAGGGTCTCTGGGGCCAACGTCCTGACTTTC | CASSRDRVSGANVLTF
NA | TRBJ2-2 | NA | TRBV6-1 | TGTGCCAGCCTAGTGGGGGCGAACACCGGGGAGCTGTTTTTT | CASLVGANTGELFF
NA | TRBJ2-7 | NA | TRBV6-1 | TGTGCCAGCAGTGGGGAGGCTAAATACGAGCAGTACTTC | CASSGEAKYEQYF
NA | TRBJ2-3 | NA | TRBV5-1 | TGCGCCAGCAGCTTGGTATTGGGGAGTAGCACAGATACGCAGTATTTT | CASSLVLGSSTDTQYF
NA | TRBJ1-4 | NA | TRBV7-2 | TGTGCCAGCAGCCCCCGAGGTGGGGATGAAAAACTGTTTTTT | CASSPRGGDEKLFF
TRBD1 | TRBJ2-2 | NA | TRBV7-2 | TGTGCCAGCAGCTTGCGGACAGGGGGCGGCCCCGGGGAGCTGTTTTTT | CASSLRTGGGPGELFF
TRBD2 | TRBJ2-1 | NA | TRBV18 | TGTGCCAGCTCACCACTTGGGAGACTAGCGAATTACAATGAGCAGTTCTTC | CASSPLGRLANYNEQFF
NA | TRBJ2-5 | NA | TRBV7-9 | TGTGCCAGCAGCTTGGGGGAAGCCCAGTACTTC | CASSLGEAQYF
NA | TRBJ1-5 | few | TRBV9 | TGTGCCAGCAGCCGGGGCCTGAGCAATCAGTCCCAGCATTTT | CASSRGLSNQSQHF
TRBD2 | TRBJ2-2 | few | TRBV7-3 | TGTGCCAGCAGCCTCGGGACTATGAACACCGGGGAGCTGTTTTTT | CASSLGTMNTGELFF
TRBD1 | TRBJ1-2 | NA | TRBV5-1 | TGCGCCAGCAGCTCAGGGACAGGTGCGGCTGGCTACACCTTC | CASSSGTGAAGYTF
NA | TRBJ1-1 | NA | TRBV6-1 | TGTGCCAGCAGTGAAGTAGGGTCGAACACTGAAGCTTTCTTT | CASSEVGSNTEAFF
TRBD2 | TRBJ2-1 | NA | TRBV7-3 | TGTGCCAGCAGTGCGGGGGGACCCTCCTACAATGAGCAGTTCTTC | CASSAGGPSYNEQFF
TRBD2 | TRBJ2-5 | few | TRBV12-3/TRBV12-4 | TGTGCCAGCAGTTTTACGAGCGGGGGGGCTTATGATATAGAGACCCAGTACTTC | CASSFTSGGAYDIETQYF
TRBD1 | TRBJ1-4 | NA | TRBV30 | TGTGCCTGGAGTGTTGCAGGGGGCGAAAAACTGTTTTTT | CAWSVAGGEKLFF
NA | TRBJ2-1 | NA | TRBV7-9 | TGTGCCAGCAGCTTACTCAGACTTGGTGCCTACAATGAGCAGTTCTTC | CASSLLRLGAYNEQFF
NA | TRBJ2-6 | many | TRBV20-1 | TGCAGTGCTAGAAACCCGGACGGATCCTCTGGGGCCAACGTCCTGACTTTC | CSARNPDGSSGANVLTF
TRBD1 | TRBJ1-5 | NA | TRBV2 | TGTGCCAGCAGTCGGTGGGCAGGGGGAGGCAATCAGCCCCAGCATTTT | CASSRWAGGGNQPQHF
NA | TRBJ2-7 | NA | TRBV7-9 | TGTGCCAGCAGCTTAGCGTTCACTAACTACGAGCAGTACTTC | CASSLAFTNYEQYF
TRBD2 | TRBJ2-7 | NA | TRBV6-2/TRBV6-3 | TGTGCCAGCAGAGACCGGGACTACGCAAAACGCGAGCAGTACTTC | CASRDRDYAKREQYF